The clone carrying this TCR beta chain was counted at least ten times. Germline V CDR1 and CDR2: SGHTA, FQGNSA. J lost 7 bases, V lost 6 bases, and 2 bases had no gene match. The CDR3 contains 12 residues. The source of the sample is a study of T cell repertoires in cytomegalovirus infection. Whole-study context: Shared public TCR beta signatures pointed to both CMV infection and a matching HLA type.

TCRdb analysed the reads with MiXCR anew, one entry per CDR3 protein. The data contain 150,000 to 200,000 distinct CDR3 sequences, approximately 15% of them singletons. This clonotype was obtained from a human donor in good health (CMV status not recorded). Some clones in this sample may be carry-over from other donors' samples. The material sequenced was PBMCs. The rearrangement uses TRBV7-2 and TRBJ2-2, with 7 nucleotides matching TRBD1. DNA for the CDR3: TGTGCCAGCAGGACAGGGTTCGGGGAGCTGTTTTTT. Translation: CASRTGFGELFF. Combining the CDR3 with reference TRBV7-2 and TRBJ2-2 gives the whole variable domain GAGVSQSPSNKVTEKGKDVELRCDPISGHTALYWYRQSLGQGLEFLIYFQGNSAPDKSGLPSDRFSAERTGGSVSTLTIQRTQQEDSAVYLCASRTGFGELFFGEGSRLTVL.